This entry describes one TCR beta chain. The assay was immunoSEQ multiplex PCR, and TCRdb's table has in-frame clones only and misses some. The sample lists about 700,000 clones; about 90% were seen once. The sample belongs to a study of shared clonotypes between healthy human individuals. CDR1 is SEHNR, CDR2 FQNEAQ, per germline (reference sequence). With V trimmed by 5 bases and J by 2 bases, 5 bases remained unmatched. The CDR3 extends over 14 amino acids. Terminally differentiated effector memory CD45RA+ cells were left out of the naive CD8 fraction, which was CD45RO-negative and positively selected for CCR7.

This chain uses TRBV7-9 with TRBJ2-7, with TRBD1 matching over 8 bases. Specimen: naive CD8+ T cells sorted from blood. This receptor was taken from a man younger than 45 in good health. CDR3 DNA sequence: TGTGCCAGCAGCCCGACAGGGGATGCCTACGAGCAGTACTTC. Its translation: CASSPTGDAYEQYF. Drawing the rest from reference TRBV7-9 and TRBJ2-7, the complete variable domain is DTGVSQNPRHKITKRGQNVTFRCDPISEHNRLYWYRQTLGQGPEFLTYFQNEAQLEKSRLLSDRFSAERPKGSFSTLEIQRTEQGDSAMYLCASSPTGDAYEQYFGPGTRLTVT.